This T cell receptor beta chain appears in the sequencing data of a study of Ad26.COV2.S vaccination and SARS-CoV-2 variants. On the study more broadly: Into the muscle, Ad26.COV2.S was dosed once or twice, 56 days apart. Whole-study findings and limits: Vaccine and placebo recipients had similar non-spike TCR breadth.

As for treatment: some 20 received Ad26.COV2.S at low or high dose, single or two shots; a few received placebo; per-sample allocation not given. Sampling occurred on day 63 after the first vaccine or placebo injection. The data were produced by immunoSEQ multiplex PCR, yet TCRdb's version contains in-frame clones alone and is incomplete. This sample has some 250,000 clones, with roughly 88% found just once. For this clone: Its antigen is currently unknown.

The germline CDR1 and CDR2 sequences are SGHVS and FNYEAQ. The CDR3 is 15 amino acids. Trimming left V 1 base short and J 4 bases short, with 10 bases between. This rearrangement joins TRBV7-6 to TRBJ2-2; D is possibly TRBD2 (7 bases). Sequenced material: peripheral blood, taken in a trial of Ad26.COV2.S vaccine versus placebo. The TCR comes from a person aged 18-65 years who received the Ad26.COV2.S COVID-19 vaccine or a placebo. The CDR3 protein is CASSLVGGATGELFF. The CDR3 DNA sequence: TGTGCCAGCAGCTTAGTGGGGGGGGCCACCGGGGAGCTGTTTTTT.